These 17 T cell receptor beta chains came from one sample sequenced in a study of CXCR3 chemokines and chemotherapy response in bladder cancer (dated by TCRdb to 2022 to 2024). Libraries were prepared through PCR. These reads were obtained on an Illumina HiSeq 2500. TCRdb trimmed public reads at Q25 via fastp, called clones via MiXCR and kept in-frame beta chains. Each entry merges the rows of one CDR3 protein and shows their most common DNA and genes. The sample table contains about 3,000 distinct CDR3 sequences; only one count was recorded for approximately 16% of them. Together, the top ten hold around 20% of the sample. The material was obtained from a patient whose treatment included neoadjuvant chemotherapy. These receptors originate from a human donor with bladder cancer that did not respond to neoadjuvant chemotherapy.

This clonotype was seen only a few times. The chain is built from TRBV12-3 or TRBV12-4 and TRBJ2-7; D is unresolved. Trimming shortened V by 6 bases and J by 1 base, and 7 bases separated the two germline ends. This CDR3 is 12 amino acids long. The CDR3 reads CASSDHSYEQYF. In DNA form, the CDR3 reads TGTGCCAGCAGCGATCATTCCTACGAGCAGTACTTC.

This clonotype occurred many times. The chain combines TRBV10-1 with TRBJ2-5; D remains unclear. Germline V gene data show CDR1 as WNHNN and CDR2 as SYGVQD (reference sequence). Trimming removed 10 bases from V and 9 bases from J, with 12 bases in between. This CDR3 is 10 amino acids long. The CDR3: CAIPRWAQYF. The CDR3 DNA sequence: TGCGCCATCCCACGGTGGGCCCAGTACTTC.

This clonotype was counted many times. V and J are TRBV5-4 and TRBJ2-7, with a tentative D call TRBD1 (6 bases). The germline gives CDR1 SGHNT, CDR2 YYREEE (reference sequence). The CDR3 sequence is 14 residues long. With 0 bases removed from V and 10 bases from J, the gap between germline ends came to 17 bases. The CDR3, as DNA: TGTGCCAGCAGCTTGGGGGTCCTGGGGGCGGCCCAGTACTTC. It codes for CASSLGVLGAAQYF.

This clonotype is judged medium-sized. The CDR3 is CASSQPPEAGGYEQYF. The CDR3 coding sequence is TGTGCCAGTAGTCAACCCCCAGAAGCGGGGGGATACGAGCAGTACTTC. The V call is TRBV19, the J call TRBJ2-7; 9 bases are a match to TRBD2. The CDR3 has 16 amino acids. The ends lost 5 bases at V and 4 bases at J; junction bases unmatched: 12. Germline CDR1 is LNHDA and CDR2 is SQIVND (reference sequence).

In its sample, this clonotype ranks as medium-sized. DNA of the CDR3: TGTGCCAGCAGTTTTAATTCCGAGCAGTACTTC. Translated: CASSFNSEQYF. The genes are TRBV28 and TRBJ2-7; no clear D. Germline V gene lookup returns CDR1 MDHEN and CDR2 SYDVKM. The CDR3 is 11 residues long. V lost 3 bases and J 6 bases, leaving 6 bases between the germline ends. Looking up the rest from reference TRBV28 and TRBJ2-7 gives the full variable domain: DVKVTQSSRYLVKRTGEKVFLECVQDMDHENMFWYRQDPGLGLRLIYFSYDVKMKEKGDIPEGYSVSREKKERFSLILESASTNQTSMYLCASSFNSEQYFGPGTRLTVT.

This clonotype is termed medium-sized. The gene calls are TRBV18 and TRBJ1-4; perhaps TRBD1 as D (6 bases). V shed 5 bases and J shed 2 bases, with 18 bases lying between them. The CDR3 runs to 17 residues. Germline CDR1 and CDR2: KGHSH and LQKENI. This chain's CDR3 is CASSARTDSITNEKLFF. The CDR3 region has the DNA TGTGCCAGCTCAGCAAGAACGGACAGTATCACTAATGAAAAACTGTTTTTT.

Concerning this clonotype: The CDR3 end shows no conserved phenylalanine or tryptophan, and so a read error is likely. The gene calls are TRBV12-3 or TRBV12-4 and TRBJ1-5, with D unclear. The CDR3 is 14 residues long. V was trimmed by 2 bases and J by 3 bases, leaving 8 bases between them. CDR3 region: CASSLSGFNQPQHI. CDR3 in DNA: TGTGCCAGCAGTTTAAGCGGATTCAATCAGCCCCAGCATATT.

This clonotype was observed at least ten times. The genes are TRBV30 and TRBJ1-2; 11 nucleotides align to TRBD1. The V segment lost 4 bases and the J segment 2 bases; nucleotides outside the gene matches: 9. The CDR3 runs to 16 residues. CDR1 GTSNPN and CDR2 SVGIG come from the germline V gene (reference sequence). CDR3 in amino acids: CAWTHAGTGGNYGYTF. The CDR3 DNA follows: TGTGCCTGGACCCATGCCGGGACAGGGGGAAACTATGGCTACACCTTC.

This clonotype is judged medium-sized (0.01 to 0.1%). J is TRBJ2-5 and V is TRBV18; no firm D call. The CDR3 sequence is 13 residues long. CDR1 and CDR2 from the germline V gene are KGHSH and LQKENI. Trimming stripped 0 bases from V and 4 bases from J, with 6 bases between. The CDR3, as DNA: TGTGCCAGCTCACCACCGACAATAGAGACCCAGTACTTC. Amino acids: CASSPPTIETQYF.

There are many counts of this clonotype. This chain joins TRBV12-3 or TRBV12-4 and TRBJ2-7; 10 bases are shared with TRBD1. Unmatched junction bases numbered 16, after V lost 3 bases and J lost 5 bases. CDR3 length equals 18 residues. CDR3 amino acids: CASSFGQGGRSYPHEQYF. CDR3 bases: TGTGCCAGCAGTTTTGGACAGGGGGGTCGCAGCTATCCCCACGAGCAGTACTTC.

In this sample, this clonotype turned up once. The V and J genes are TRBV2 and TRBJ2-2; D is tentatively TRBD1 or TRBD2 (5 bases each). Germline lookup yields CDR1 SNHLY and CDR2 FYNNEI. Trimming took off 8 bases at V and 4 bases at J, with 14 bases between the two ends. This CDR3 region has 14 residues. CDR3 amino acids: CASAGSGSTGELFF. The DNA of the CDR3 is TGTGCCAGCGCAGGGTCAGGGAGCACCGGGGAGCTGTTTTTT.

This clonotype was detected ten times or more. The chain links TRBV13 to TRBJ1-1, with D maybe TRBD1 (5 bases). V was trimmed by 0 bases and J by 7 bases, leaving 6 bases between them. CDR3 length: 12 amino acids. Per germline, CDR1 PRHDT and CDR2 FYEKMQ (reference sequence). The CDR3 DNA is TGTGCCAGCAGCTTAGGGGGGGGTGAAGCTTTCTTT. Translating gives CASSLGGGEAFF.

This clonotype is labeled as medium-sized. CDR3 in DNA: TGTGCCAGCTTTCCCTCGGGACAGAAGAATTCACCCCTCCACTTT. Translation: CASFPSGQKNSPLHF. V gene TRBV6-2 or TRBV6-3 combines with J gene TRBJ1-6; 7 bases are shared with TRBD1. Germline CDR1 reads MNHEY; CDR2 reads SVGEGT. The CDR3 sequence is 15 residues long. The J segment lost 7 bases and the V segment lost 8 bases, leaving 11 bases of the junction unmatched.

There are many counts of this clonotype. The rearrangement links TRBV20-1 to TRBJ2-3; 11 bases fit TRBD2. Germline trimming cut 1 base from V and 4 bases from J; bases unmatched to any gene: 7. CDR1 DFQATT and CDR2 SNEGSKA come from the germline V gene (reference sequence). CDR3 length: 16 amino acids. CDR3 DNA sequence: TGCAGTGCTAGAGCCCCACTAGCGGGGGAGGCAGATACGCAGTATTTT. Residues: CSARAPLAGEADTQYF.

This clonotype ranks as medium-sized. The chain employs TRBV10-3 and TRBJ2-6; no firm D call. Per the germline V gene, CDR1 is ENHRY and CDR2 is SYGVKD. CDR3 length: 18 residues. The ends were cut back, 0 bases at V and 0 bases at J, with 12 bases in the middle. The CDR3 DNA follows: TGTGCCATCAGTGAGTCGATGTGGCAGCGCTCTGGGGCCAACGTCCTGACTTTC. Its translation is CAISESMWQRSGANVLTF.

By frequency in the sample, this clonotype is large (0.1 to 1%). The rearrangement links TRBV19 to TRBJ1-2, with D perhaps matching TRBD1 (5 bases). Trimming pared 3 bases from V and 3 bases from J, leaving 8 bases between. CDR1 LNHDA and CDR2 SQIVND come from the germline V gene (reference sequence). CDR3 length: 13 amino acids. DNA of the CDR3: TGTGCCAGTAGTATGGGCAGGGACTATGGCTACACCTTC. Protein: CASSMGRDYGYTF.

This clonotype was observed many times. The V gene is TRBV12-3 or TRBV12-4, the J gene TRBJ2-7, with D uncertain. Trimming cost V 3 bases and J 1 base, with 10 bases left between them. The CDR3 covers 14 residues. CDR3 bases: TGTGCCAGCAGTTTCTCGGCTAGTTCCTACGAGCAGTACTTC. This encodes CASSFSASSYEQYF.